These T cell receptor beta chains were read from a single sample in a study of T cell repertoires in cytomegalovirus infection. A single record per CDR3 protein comes from TCRdb applying MiXCR to the reads. This table holds 300,000 to 400,000 distinct CDR3 sequences, around 18% found once. Material for sequencing was PBMCs. The receptors stem from a human donor in good health (CMV status not recorded). Some clones in this sample may be carry-over from other donors' samples. CDR3s include the opening cysteine and the closing phenylalanine or tryptophan. The order of the fields is J gene, V gene, D gene, clone size, CDR3 protein, CDR3 DNA. D genes are given only for firm matches. Some rows have no size entry. The others give once, few or many, or a class for an expanded clone.

>TRBJ1-1|TRBV5-1|.|many
CASSLEPRSTEAFF
TGCGCCAGCAGCTTGGAGCCACGAAGCACTGAAGCTTTCTTT
>TRBJ1-5|TRBV12-3/TRBV12-4|.|few
CASSPPTGRRNQPQHF
TGTGCCAGCAGTCCCCCCACCGGACGAAGGAATCAGCCCCAGCATTTT
>TRBJ2-3|TRBV7-8|TRBD2|many
CASRSYLLAGGASDTQYF
TGTGCCAGCAGATCGTACTTACTAGCGGGAGGGGCATCAGATACGCAGTATTTT
>TRBJ2-5|TRBV29-1|.|.
CSTLPQETQYF
TGCAGCACACTCCCCCAGGAGACCCAGTACTTC
>TRBJ1-1|TRBV28|.|.
CASKIGDTEAFF
TGTGCCAGCAAGATAGGAGACACTGAAGCTTTCTTT
>TRBJ2-3|TRBV6-5|.|many
CASSYRTGTDTQYF
TGTGCCAGCAGTTACAGGACGGGCACAGATACGCAGTATTTT
>TRBJ1-5|TRBV19|.|.
CASSIPRDQPQHF
TGTGCCAGTAGTATCCCCAGGGATCAGCCCCAGCATTTT
>TRBJ1-5|TRBV6-2/TRBV6-3|.|few
CASQGSGHQPQHF
TGTGCCAGCCAGGGGTCCGGACATCAGCCCCAGCATTTT
>TRBJ2-7|TRBV6-5|.|many
CASRGLIEQYF
TGTGCCAGCAGAGGGCTAATCGAGCAGTACTTC
>TRBJ1-1|TRBV7-3|.|.
CASRQRFRGSSMNTEAFF
TGTGCCAGCAGACAGAGATTCAGGGGCTCAAGTATGAACACTGAAGCTTTCTTT
>TRBJ2-1|TRBV11-2|.|.
CASSLTGVRDNEQFF
TGTGCCAGCAGCTTAACGGGAGTAAGGGACAATGAGCAGTTCTTC
>TRBJ2-7|TRBV12-3/TRBV12-4|.|few
CASSFGVVGEQYF
TGTGCCAGCAGTTTTGGGGTGGTGGGCGAGCAGTACTTC
>TRBJ1-1|TRBV5-1|.|.
CASSSENGLQAFF
TGCGCCAGCAGCTCTGAAAACGGGTTGCAAGCTTTCTTT
>TRBJ1-2|TRBV5-1|.|.
CASSMTPAGDGYTF
TGCGCCAGCAGCATGACACCAGCAGGGGATGGCTACACCTTC
>TRBJ1-4|TRBV19|TRBD1|.
CASRDSAATNEKLFF
TGTGCCAGCAGGGACAGTGCCGCAACTAATGAAAAACTGTTTTTT